The 19 T cell receptor beta chains below come from one sample, sequenced in a study of identical twins. MiXCR, run by TCRdb on the 5' RACE reads, gives a single entry per CDR3 protein. The sample lists 700,000 or so distinct CDR3 sequences; approximately 22% were seen once. These data are also associated with another study on T cells expressing NK-cell markers.

What was sequenced was PBMCs. These receptors came from a woman younger than 35 in good health.

CDR3 loop: CASSLLDQKQYF. The CDR3 nucleotides are TGTGCCAGCAGCCTCCTGGATCAGAAGCAGTACTTC. V and J are TRBV13 and TRBJ2-7, with D unresolved. Germline-derived CDR1 and CDR2 are PRHDT and FYEKMQ (reference sequence). Trimming took 5 bases from V and 8 from J, leaving 13 bases between them. The CDR3 covers 12 residues.

The CDR3 coding sequence is TGCAGCGTTGAGGGTTTGACGGCGGGGGCGTCGGGGCAGTTCTTC. This encodes CSVEGLTAGASGQFF. The chain joins TRBV29-1 to TRBJ2-1; possible D gene TRBD2, 7 bases. Trimming stripped 3 bases from V and 12 bases from J, with 24 bases between. Germline lookup yields CDR1 SQVTM and CDR2 ANQGSEA. The CDR3 extends over 15 amino acids.

The J gene is TRBJ1-3, the V gene TRBV11-3; D is unclear. There are 14 residues in the CDR3. Looked up from germline, CDR1 is SGHNT and CDR2 is YENEEA. Trimming stripped 3 bases from V and 1 base from J, with 7 bases between. The CDR3 loop is CASSLKESGNTIYF. CDR3 in DNA: TGTGCCAGCAGCTTGAAGGAGTCTGGAAACACCATATATTTT.

This clonotype has a count of ten or more. The chain has TRBV12-3 or TRBV12-4 and TRBJ2-2; D uncertain. Trimming took 5 bases from V and 0 from J, leaving 7 bases between them. The CDR3 extends over 14 amino acids. The CDR3 spells CASSPGSNTGELFF. CDR3 coding DNA: TGTGCCAGCAGTCCCGGATCGAACACCGGGGAGCTGTTTTTT.

The V call is TRBV27, the J call TRBJ2-6, with D perhaps TRBD1 (7 bases). From germline, CDR1 is MNHEY and CDR2 SMNVEV (reference sequence). The CDR3 sequence is 19 residues long. The V end lost 5 bases, the J end lost 1 base, and 21 bases lay between the germline ends. In DNA form, the CDR3 reads TGTGCCAGCAGTGTAAGACTAGACAGGGTGCGTTCTGGGGCCAACGTCCTGACTTTC. Its translation: CASSVRLDRVRSGANVLTF.

CDR3: CASSYYRETQYF. For the CDR3, the DNA is TGTGCCAGCAGTTACTACCGGGAGACCCAGTACTTC. The rearrangement joins TRBV6-2 or TRBV6-3 to TRBJ2-5; D unclear. The CDR3 consists of 12 residues. Germline CDR1 and CDR2: MNHEY and SVGEGT. V was shortened by 1 base and J by 5 bases, with 5 bases between the two germline ends.

This clonotype was counted at least ten times. CDR3 bases: TGTGCCACCAGCAGAGATTTAAACTCGGGGAATGAGCAGTTCTTC. This sequence encodes CATSRDLNSGNEQFF. The chain carries TRBV15 and TRBJ2-1; D may be TRBD2 (5 bases). Trimming pared 0 bases from V and 7 bases from J, leaving 13 bases between. The CDR3 runs to 15 residues. Germline CDR1 reads LNHNV; CDR2 reads YYDKDF (reference sequence).

This clonotype occurred a few times. V usage is TRBV15 and J usage is TRBJ1-2; D unresolved. Germline-derived CDR1 and CDR2 are LNHNV and YYDKDF (reference sequence). The length of the CDR3 is 14 residues. V dropped 0 bases and J dropped 4 bases, with 9 bases sitting between them. The CDR3 sequence: CATSREPGPYGYTF. CDR3 sequence (DNA): TGTGCCACCAGCAGAGAACCAGGCCCCTATGGCTACACCTTC.

This clonotype was counted at least ten times. The gene calls are TRBV27 and TRBJ2-2, with D tentatively TRBD1 (5 bases). V was trimmed by 3 bases and J by 5 bases, leaving 16 bases between them. This CDR3 is built from 16 residues. From germline, CDR1 is MNHEY and CDR2 SMNVEV (reference sequence). DNA for the CDR3: TGTGCCAGCAGTTTCCCAATCCAGGGTTCTACCGGGGAGCTGTTTTTT. It encodes CASSFPIQGSTGELFF.

This clonotype was found once. The chain couples TRBV12-3 or TRBV12-4 to TRBJ1-1, with D unresolved. V was shortened by 4 bases and J by 2 bases, with 8 bases between the two germline ends. This CDR3 comprises 13 residues. CDR3 nucleotides: TGTGCCAGCAGTTCCGGGATCAACACTGAAGCTTTCTTT. Translation gives CASSSGINTEAFF.

This clonotype was seen more than once but under ten times. The gene calls are TRBV4-1 and TRBJ2-4, with D tentatively TRBD2 (5 bases). V shed 0 bases and J shed 7 bases, with 13 bases lying between them. The CDR3 extends over 15 amino acids. CDR1 is MGHRA and CDR2 is YSYEKL in the germline V gene. The CDR3 sequence: CASSQDLDRENIQYF. DNA of the CDR3: TGCGCCAGCAGCCAAGATCTGGATAGGGAGAACATTCAGTACTTC.

There are a few counts of this clonotype. The chain carries TRBV18 and TRBJ2-7, with 12 nucleotides matching TRBD2. The V gene end was trimmed by 3 bases and the J gene end by 6 bases; junction bases not matched to a gene: 3. The CDR3 runs 14 residues. In germline, CDR1 is KGHSH, CDR2 LQKENI. CDR3 in DNA: TGTGCCAGCTCACCGGCTAGCGGGAGGGGCGAGCAGTACTTC. As protein: CASSPASGRGEQYF.

The gene calls are TRBV29-1 and TRBJ1-1; D not certain. V gave up 3 bases and J gave up 4 bases, with 12 bases separating them. Germline V CDR1 and CDR2: SQVTM, ANQGSEA. The CDR3 totals 13 residues. The CDR3 DNA reads as TGCAGCGTTGATGCCGGAATCGGCACTGAAGCTTTCTTT. It yields the protein CSVDAGIGTEAFF.

There are many counts of this clonotype. In DNA, the CDR3 is TGCAGTGCTAGAGACCAGGGTGGCAATGAGCAGTTCTTC. Translating gives CSARDQGGNEQFF. V and J are TRBV20-1 and TRBJ2-1; D is perhaps TRBD1 (5 bases). Trimming shortened V by 0 bases and J by 6 bases, and 9 bases separated the two germline ends. There are 13 residues in the CDR3. Germline CDR1 and CDR2: DFQATT and SNEGSKA (reference sequence).

The chain recombines TRBV10-3 with TRBJ2-5; tentatively, D is TRBD1 (6 bases). Germline V gene lookup returns CDR1 ENHRY and CDR2 SYGVKD. Between the trimmed V and J ends, which lost 4 bases and 9 bases, there was a span of 15 bases. This CDR3 has 13 amino acids. The CDR3 DNA reads TGTGCCATCAGTGCGGACTCGTGGGGGCCCCAGTACTTC. Its protein product is CAISADSWGPQYF.

This clonotype was detected ten times or more. CDR3 loop: CAINDREDEAFF. The CDR3 DNA follows: TGTGCCATCAACGACAGGGAGGATGAAGCTTTCTTT. J is TRBJ1-1 and V is TRBV10-3; 7 positions match TRBD1. With 7 bases clipped from V and 7 bases from J, the junction kept 6 bases outside the gene matches. Looked up from germline, CDR1 is ENHRY and CDR2 is SYGVKD. The CDR3 is 12 amino acids.

At least ten counts were recorded for this clonotype. This chain connects TRBV28 to TRBJ1-2; 9 positions match TRBD1. This CDR3 has 15 amino acids. Trimming removed 8 bases from V and 2 bases from J; junction bases left unmatched: 9. Germline lookup yields CDR1 MDHEN and CDR2 SYDVKM. The CDR3 loop is CASRTTGGPNYGYTF. The DNA of the CDR3 is TGTGCCAGCCGTACGACAGGGGGGCCGAACTATGGCTACACCTTC.

The chain joins TRBV5-1 to TRBJ2-7; D is possibly TRBD2 (5 bases). CDR1 and CDR2 (germline): SGHRS, YFSETQ. The CDR3 length is 14 residues. Trimming pared 0 bases from V and 0 bases from J, leaving 7 bases between. The CDR3 here is CASSLEGASYEQYF. The CDR3 nucleotides are TGCGCCAGCAGCTTGGAGGGAGCCTCCTACGAGCAGTACTTC. The whole variable domain, remainder taken from reference TRBV5-1 and TRBJ2-7, is KAGVTQTPRYLIKTRGQQVTLSCSPISGHRSVSWYQQTPGQGLQFLFEYFSETQRNKGNFPGRFSGRQFSNSRSEMNVSTLELGDSALYLCASSLEGASYEQYFGPGTRLTVT.

This clonotype has at least ten counts. This chain links TRBV11-2 with TRBJ2-1; TRBD2 might be the D (6 bases). Germline lookup yields CDR1 SGHAT and CDR2 FQNNGV. The V and J ends lost 4 bases and 6 bases respectively, with 13 bases between them. The CDR3 loop spans 14 amino acids. The CDR3 DNA reads TGTGCCAGCAGCTCGGGAGTGTTGGGCAATGAGCAGTTCTTC. It specifies CASSSGVLGNEQFF.